This TCR beta chain was retrieved from a study of OX40 agonist ivuxolimab in advanced cancers. Looking at the study overall: The costimulatory receptor OX40 (CD134) was targeted by ivuxolimab, a fully human IgG2 agonistic monoclonal antibody. Intravenous ivuxolimab was administered to patients every 2 weeks at six dose levels: 0.01, 0.1, 0.3, 1.5, 3 and 10 mg/kg. Of the approximately 50 dose-escalation patients, hepatocellular carcinoma was present in around 19, melanoma in around 15, renal cell carcinoma in 9 and head and neck cancer in 9. In the dose-escalation cohort, more than 75% of patients were male, and the mean age was approximately 60 years, with a range of roughly 23 to 85. Patients were allowed to have had prior anti-PD-1, anti-PD-L1 or anti-CTLA-4 therapy, and 40% of the dose-escalation patients had previously received checkpoint inhibitors. Partial responses were achieved by three dose-escalation patients, of whom one had hepatocellular carcinoma and two had cutaneous melanoma. Peripheral TCRbeta sequencing was intended to test whether TCR sequence diversity was altered and clonal T-cell expansion was caused by ivuxolimab. The paper describes the monotherapy dose-escalation part (N = 52 patients) of the phase I trial of ivuxolimab. General conclusions and limits of the study: On average, CD8+ T cells showed more expanded clones than CD4+ T cells after ivuxolimab. At doses of 0.1 to 3.0 mg/kg, clonal expansion of both CD4+ and CD8+ blood T cells was observed from baseline to week 6. Low levels of normalized T-cell clonal expansion were also seen in some patients who did not respond. Which antigens the clonally expanded peripheral T cells were specific for was not determined. In the 0.1-3.0 mg/kg groups, partial responders had among the lowest normalized peripheral clonal expansion, particularly in CD8+ T cells.

As for this clone: The clone's antigen remains unknown. No much larger clone is present one base from it, and per-base qualities are unavailable.

The germline V gene specifies SGHRS as CDR1 and YFSETQ as CDR2. The CDR3 sequence holds 15 residues, the cysteine and phenylalanine included. Only the CDR3 DNA is retained, 45 bases long and in frame from the first base. After removal of 7 bases from V and 0 bases from J, the junction retains 6 bases not matched to a gene. Genomic DNA was isolated from the sorted cells so that the TCRbeta CDR3 region could be sequenced. The immunoSEQ Assay was used for sequencing of TCRbeta CDR3 regions. As stored in TCRdb, this immuneACCESS dataset retains in-frame rearrangements with V and J assigned. A fraction of the clones does not appear; measured against another copy, unresolved V genes explain less than half of the discrepancy, and the remainder lacks a known reason. The sample has 73,000 or so clones on record, roughly 86% of them singletons. The ten largest clones capture over 0.65% of the sample. Patients with autoimmune disease history or receiving systemic immunosuppression were excluded from the trial. Peripheral blood for TCR sequencing was collected from all dose cohorts at baseline, on cycle 4 day 1, and on cycle 7 day 1. Samples were obtained from an open-label, multicenter, first-in-human phase I dose-escalation trial of ivuxolimab. The trial enrolled adults with locally advanced or metastatic head and neck squamous cell, hepatocellular, melanoma or renal cell carcinoma. CD4+ and CD8+ T cells were sorted separately from peripheral blood before TCR sequencing.

The V gene is TRBV5-1 and the J gene is TRBJ2-1; 8 bases in the junction line up with TRBD2. The specimen was CD4+ or CD8+ T cells sorted from blood, collected in a trial of the OX40 agonist ivuxolimab. The sequence was collected from an adult with an advanced solid tumor such as melanoma, head and neck, liver or kidney cancer. The CDR3 corresponds to CASGSGVPSYNEQFF. The nucleotide sequence reads as follows: TGCGCCAGCGGTAGCGGGGTTCCCTCCTACAATGAGCAGTTCTTC. The reference TRBV5-1 and TRBJ2-1 proteins fill in what lies around the CDR3, so the full variable domain reads KAGVTQTPRYLIKTRGQQVTLSCSPISGHRSVSWYQQTPGQGLQFLFEYFSETQRNKGNFPGRFSGRQFSNSRSEMNVSTLELGDSALYLCASGSGVPSYNEQFFGPGTRLTVL.